The 20 T cell receptor beta chains given below trace back to one sample, sequenced in a study of T cell responses to AZD1222 COVID-19 vaccine. TCRdb's copy holds only in-frame clones and misses some; the assay was immunoSEQ multiplex PCR. This repertoire shows roughly 120,000 clones, around 90% found once; its top ten account for 2.5% to 3%. This material consisted of peripheral blood, taken 28 days after the second AZD1222 dose. These receptors were collected from an adult who received the AZD1222 COVID-19 vaccine.

In nucleotides, the CDR3 is TGTGCCAGCAGCCTGGAGGGCTCAACTAATGAAAAACTGTTTTTT. Its protein product is CASSLEGSTNEKLFF. The gene calls are TRBV28 and TRBJ1-4; D remains ambiguous. CDR1 and CDR2 from the germline V gene are MDHEN and SYDVKM. CDR3 length: 15 amino acids. Trimming removed 6 bases from V and 0 bases from J, with 11 bases in between.

The CDR3 protein is CASSQEGQVPLGGYTF. In DNA form, the CDR3 reads TGCGCCAGCAGCCAAGAAGGACAGGTTCCTCTGGGTGGCTACACCTTC. J is TRBJ1-2 and V is TRBV4-3; 7 nucleotides match TRBD1. The CDR3 covers 16 residues. V lost 0 bases to trimming and J lost 7 bases; unmatched junction nucleotides: 11. The germline V gene encodes CDR1 LGHNA and CDR2 YSLEER.

The V and J genes are TRBV6-4 and TRBJ1-1, with D possibly TRBD1 on 6 matching bases. CDR1 and CDR2 from the germline V gene are MRHNA and SNTAGT. The CDR3 totals 16 residues. V was shortened by 4 bases and J by 0 bases, with 15 bases between the two germline ends. The CDR3 region has the DNA TGTGCCAGCAGTGGTCCAATAGGGACACTGAACACTGAAGCTTTCTTT. This sequence encodes CASSGPIGTLNTEAFF.

This chain joins TRBV3-1 (or the pseudogene TRBV3-2) and TRBJ1-3; tentative D call: TRBD1 (6 bases). Between the trimmed V and J ends, which lost 4 bases and 0 bases, there was a span of 16 bases. Germline values: CDR1 LGHDT, CDR2 YNNKEL (reference sequence). CDR3 length equals 17 residues. The CDR3 here is CASSRGKNRDSGNTIYF. The CDR3, as DNA: TGTGCCAGCAGCCGGGGTAAGAACAGGGACTCTGGAAACACCATATATTTT.

The chain recombines TRBV18 with TRBJ2-7, with D tentatively TRBD1 (6 bases). The germline gives CDR1 KGHSH, CDR2 LQKENI. The CDR3 runs to 13 residues. Trimming left V 5 bases short and J 5 bases short, with 13 bases between. This chain's CDR3 is CASSTPGADEQYF. In DNA, the CDR3 is TGTGCCAGCTCAACGCCAGGGGCGGACGAGCAGTACTTC.

In this sample, this clone is medium-sized (0.01 to 0.1%). This chain links TRBV19 with TRBJ2-2; TRBD1 aligns across 8 bases. Germline CDR1 and CDR2: LNHDA and SQIVND (reference sequence). V lost 6 bases, J lost 4 bases, and 4 bases stayed unmatched. The CDR3 totals 14 residues. In nucleotides, the CDR3 is TGTGCCAGTAGAGACAGGGGAAGCACCGGGGAGCTGTTTTTT. It yields the protein CASRDRGSTGELFF.

V is TRBV7-8 and J is TRBJ2-5, with D unresolved. With 2 bases removed from V and 5 bases from J, the gap between germline ends came to 9 bases. The length of the CDR3 is 13 residues. From germline, CDR1 is SGHVS and CDR2 FQNEAQ. For the CDR3, the DNA is TGTGCCAGCAGCTTATTTGGGCGTGAGACCCAGTACTTC. This gives the protein CASSLFGRETQYF.

The chain combines TRBV5-8 with TRBJ1-3; D is possibly TRBD1 (5 bases). Germline CDR1 and CDR2: SGHTS and YDEGEE. CDR3 length equals 16 residues. Deletions cut 2 bases from V and 0 bases from J, with 12 bases between. The CDR3 DNA reads TGTGCCAGCAGCTTATACCAGGGCCTCTCTGGAAACACCATATATTTT. This translates into CASSLYQGLSGNTIYF.

The V call is TRBV5-5, the J call TRBJ2-1, with D possibly TRBD1 on 5 matching bases. The CDR3 covers 14 residues. Germline lookup yields CDR1 SGHKS and CDR2 YYEKEE (reference sequence). The V end lost 0 bases, the J end lost 4 bases, and 8 bases lay between the germline ends. The CDR3 loop reads CASSLGQSYNEQFF. Here the CDR3 DNA reads TGTGCCAGCAGCTTGGGACAGTCATACAATGAGCAGTTCTTC.

This clone came up a few times. V gene TRBV11-3 combines with J gene TRBJ2-3; TRBD1 matches at 7 bases. The length of the CDR3 is 14 residues. V shed 4 bases, J shed 9 bases, and the junction held 10 bases outside the gene matches. Germline assignment: CDR1 SGHNT and CDR2 YENEEA. Written as DNA, the CDR3 is TGTGCCAGCAGCTCAACACAGGGGTTACGAACGCAGTATTTT. This gives the protein CASSSTQGLRTQYF.

The V and J genes are TRBV7-2 and TRBJ1-2; possibly TRBD1 for D (5 bases). The CDR3 covers 14 residues. V lost 9 bases to trimming and J lost 2 bases, with 16 bases between them. Germline assignment: CDR1 SGHTA and CDR2 FQGNSA. The CDR3 spells CASWTPGENYGYTF. Written as DNA, the CDR3 is TGTGCCAGTTGGACCCCGGGGGAGAACTATGGCTACACCTTC.

This clone showed up just a few times. The genes are TRBV5-5 and TRBJ2-3, with 8 bases lining up with TRBD1. CDR1 SGHKS and CDR2 YYEKEE come from the germline V gene (reference sequence). The junction had 6 bases not matched to a gene; V was cut back by 0 bases and J by 3 bases. CDR3 size: 16 residues. CDR3 in amino acids: CASSLGPTGGTDTQYF. The CDR3 nucleotides read TGTGCCAGCAGCTTGGGCCCCACAGGGGGGACAGATACGCAGTATTTT.

This chain connects TRBV11-2 to TRBJ1-6; D remains unclear. Germline lookup yields CDR1 SGHAT and CDR2 FQNNGV. CDR3 length: 14 amino acids. V dropped 0 bases and J dropped 9 bases, with 9 bases sitting between them. The CDR3 loop is CASSLEREGSPLHF. The CDR3 DNA reads TGTGCCAGCAGCTTAGAGAGGGAGGGTTCACCCCTCCACTTT.

This clone was seen only once. V and J are TRBV12-5 and TRBJ2-2; D is ambiguous. This CDR3 is 15 amino acids long. Trimming stripped 7 bases from V and 1 base from J, with 13 bases between. In germline, CDR1 is LGHNT, CDR2 FRNRAP. This CDR3 reads CASAGGSLNTGELFF. In nucleotides, the CDR3 is TGTGCTAGTGCGGGTGGTTCTCTGAACACCGGGGAGCTGTTTTTT.

The chain is built from TRBV7-6 and TRBJ2-3; D is perhaps TRBD1 or TRBD2 (5 bases each). The CDR3 loop spans 15 amino acids. Germline CDR1 SGHVS, CDR2 FNYEAQ. V shed 1 base and J shed 3 bases, with 11 bases lying between them. The CDR3 protein is CASSLVRGETDTQYF. Here the CDR3 DNA reads TGTGCCAGCAGCTTAGTTCGGGGCGAGACAGATACGCAGTATTTT.

The V and J genes are TRBV6-5 and TRBJ1-6, with unresolved D. Trimming removed 6 bases from V and 13 bases from J, with 16 bases in between. Germline lookup yields CDR1 MNHEY and CDR2 SVGAGI. The CDR3 covers 13 residues. The CDR3 spells CASRNMGVAPLHF. The CDR3 region has the DNA TGTGCCAGCAGAAACATGGGAGTAGCCCCCCTCCACTTT.

Concerning this clone itself: The germline gene is not matched at one end of the junction; a read error may be the cause. This chain joins TRBV5-8 and TRBJ1-6; weak D call: TRBD1 (5 bases). Germline CDR1 and CDR2: SGHTS and YDEGEE. CDR3 size: 14 residues. CDR3 protein: CASSLAGRGSSLHF. CDR3 nucleotide sequence: TGTGCCAGCAGCTTGGCAGGGCGCGGTTCATCCCTCCACTTT.

This chain connects TRBV15 to TRBJ2-7; D gene ambiguous. Germline CDR1 and CDR2: LNHNV and YYDKDF (reference sequence). The V gene lost 0 bases and the J gene lost 3 bases, with 15 bases spanning the gap. The CDR3 runs 16 residues. CDR3 nucleotides: TGTGCCACCAGCAGAGATCTGCCAGACACATACTACGAGCAGTACTTC. Translation gives CATSRDLPDTYYEQYF.

The V gene is TRBV5-1, the J gene TRBJ1-1, with a possible D match to TRBD1 (5 bases). Germline lookup yields CDR1 SGHRS and CDR2 YFSETQ. The CDR3 has 15 amino acids. Deletions cut 3 bases from V and 1 base from J, with 13 bases between. The CDR3 sequence is CASSSTPGTNTEAFF. CDR3 in DNA: TGCGCCAGCAGCTCTACGCCGGGGACGAACACTGAAGCTTTCTTT.

The chain uses TRBV7-9 and TRBJ1-2; the D gene is possibly TRBD1 (5 bases). Deletions cut 8 bases from V and 1 base from J, with 11 bases between. The germline V gene encodes CDR1 SEHNR and CDR2 FQNEAQ (reference sequence). This CDR3 is built from 13 residues. This CDR3 is CASVQDNNYGYTF. The DNA of the CDR3 is TGTGCCAGCGTACAGGACAATAACTATGGCTACACCTTC.